The 13 T cell receptor beta chains below come from one sample, sequenced in a study of T cells in Graves' hyperthyroidism and ophthalmopathy. Amplification of TCR beta CDR3 regions was performed using RNA transcripts as template. HTBI primers were the set used in a first-round RT-PCR of the TCR CDR3. TCRdb re-analysed the multiplex PCR reads in MiXCR, keeping a single row per CDR3 protein. In the table there are 530,000 or so distinct CDR3 sequences, roughly a quarter of which are singletons. The sequenced sample consisted of blood. The origin of the receptors is a woman in her twenties or thirties with Graves' ophthalmopathy.

This chain links TRBV7-2 with TRBJ1-1; the D is unclear. Trimming left V 4 bases short and J 6 bases short, with 12 bases between. The germline gives CDR1 SGHTA, CDR2 FQGNSA. The CDR3 sequence is 13 residues long. The CDR3 DNA reads as TGTGCCAGCAGCTCCTACCTTGTCGCTGAAGCTTTCTTT. The encoded protein is CASSSYLVAEAFF. The full variable domain, with the rest looked up from reference TRBV7-2 and TRBJ1-1, is GAGVSQSPSNKVTEKGKDVELRCDPISGHTALYWYRQSLGQGLEFLIYFQGNSAPDKSGLPSDRFSAERTGGSVSTLTIQRTQQEDSAVYLCASSSYLVAEAFFGQGTRLTVV.

This clonotype was detected ten times or more. V usage is TRBV6-2 or TRBV6-3 and J usage is TRBJ1-1, with D unclear. CDR3 length: 13 residues. Trimming stripped 4 bases from V and 3 bases from J, with 9 bases between. CDR1 is MNHEY and CDR2 is SVGEGT in the germline V gene. The CDR3 nucleotides are TGTGCCAGCAGTTCCCTCCTCGACACTGAAGCTTTCTTT. This translates into CASSSLLDTEAFF.

Many counts were recorded for this clonotype. The chain recombines TRBV4-3 with TRBJ2-7, with D possibly TRBD1 on 5 matching bases. The CDR3 spans 14 residues. Germline V gives CDR1 LGHNA, CDR2 YSLEER. V lost 0 bases and J 7 bases, leaving 13 bases between the germline ends. CDR3 residues: CASSQDLDSLEQYF. The DNA for the CDR3 is TGCGCCAGCAGCCAAGACCTAGACAGTCTAGAGCAGTACTTC.

This clonotype was seen repeatedly, ten times or more. This sequence joins TRBV7-9 and TRBJ2-5; 11 bases are a match to TRBD2. In germline, CDR1 is SEHNR, CDR2 FQNEAQ (reference sequence). The V segment lost 3 bases and the J segment 4 bases; nucleotides outside the gene matches: 7. CDR3 length: 16 residues. The CDR3 protein is CASSLRSGGVRETQYF. CDR3 nucleotides: TGTGCCAGCAGCTTGCGTAGCGGGGGGGTCAGAGAGACCCAGTACTTC.

Details on this clonotype: A much larger clone sits a single nucleotide away, making a read error possible. The J gene is TRBJ2-7, the V gene TRBV6-4, with 7 bases identical to TRBD2. The germline V gene encodes CDR1 MRHNA and CDR2 SNTAGT. The junction had 10 bases not matched to a gene; V was cut back by 3 bases and J by 2 bases. CDR3 length: 16 amino acids. CDR3 region: CASSEWRAGSPYEQYF. The CDR3 DNA reads TGTGCCAGCAGTGAGTGGCGAGCGGGGTCCCCCTACGAGCAGTACTTC.

This clonotype has only a few counts. The rearrangement uses TRBV19 and TRBJ2-7, with 8 bases identical to TRBD2. The CDR3 has 16 amino acids. Germline assignment: CDR1 LNHDA and CDR2 SQIVND (reference sequence). V lost 5 bases and J lost 3; bases outside the gene matches: 12. CDR3: CASSSPLTSGIYEQYF. CDR3 sequence (DNA): TGTGCCAGTAGTTCCCCTCTTACTAGCGGCATCTACGAGCAGTACTTC.

This clonotype was seen a handful of times. V and J are TRBV19 and TRBJ1-2; TRBD1 is a possible D gene (5 bases). Deletions cut 5 bases from V and 4 bases from J, with 14 bases between. This CDR3 is built from 14 residues. Germline assignment: CDR1 LNHDA and CDR2 SQIVND (reference sequence). CDR3 residues: CASSDRPNTYGYTF. CDR3 nucleotides: TGTGCCAGTAGTGACAGACCGAACACCTATGGCTACACCTTC.

This clonotype appeared many times. The chain joins TRBV12-3 or TRBV12-4 to TRBJ2-7, with D perhaps given as TRBD1 or TRBD2 (5 bases each). The CDR3 has 15 amino acids. V shed 3 bases and J shed 3 bases, with 15 bases lying between them. The CDR3 region has the DNA TGTGCCAGCAGTTTGGTAAAAGGGACCTACTACGAGCAGTACTTC. It encodes CASSLVKGTYYEQYF.

Many counts were recorded for this clonotype. V and J are TRBV24-1 and TRBJ1-1; weak D call: TRBD1 (6 bases). Germline CDR1 KGHDR, CDR2 SFDVKD. The CDR3 totals 13 residues. V was trimmed by 12 bases and J by 6 bases, leaving 19 bases between them. The CDR3 sequence is CAPYGTPGAEAFF. The CDR3 bases are TGTGCCCCCTATGGGACACCCGGGGCTGAAGCTTTCTTT.

This clonotype was observed many times. The chain couples TRBV12-3 or TRBV12-4 to TRBJ1-6; possibly TRBD1 for D (5 bases). V was shortened by 6 bases and J by 5 bases, with 11 bases between the two germline ends. This CDR3 has 14 amino acids. The CDR3 nucleotides read TGTGCCAGCAGAAGGGGAGACAATAATTCACCCCTCCACTTT. Translation: CASRRGDNNSPLHF.

This clonotype was found many times. The chain uses TRBV11-2 and TRBJ1-5; 8 nucleotides align to TRBD1. V was pared by 3 bases and J by 0 bases, with 10 bases of the junction left unmatched. Germline V CDR1 and CDR2: SGHAT, FQNNGV. This CDR3 is 18 amino acids long. CDR3 amino acids: CASSFRAGGLFSNQPQHF. The CDR3 region has the DNA TGTGCCAGCAGCTTCCGGGCAGGGGGCTTGTTTAGCAATCAGCCCCAGCATTTT.

This clonotype showed up many times. CDR3 in amino acids: CASSIQPRGSFGYTF. CDR3 in DNA: TGTGCCAGTAGTATCCAACCCCGGGGTTCGTTCGGCTACACCTTC. The J gene is TRBJ1-2, the V gene TRBV19; D is uncertain. The V gene's germline CDR1 is LNHDA and CDR2 SQIVND (reference sequence). The CDR3 is made up of 15 amino acids. The ends were cut back, 3 bases at V and 8 bases at J, with 19 bases in the middle.

This clonotype has a handful of counts. This chain joins TRBV6-1 and TRBJ2-7; 9 bases map to TRBD1. Germline V lookup: CDR1 MNHNS, CDR2 SASEGT. This CDR3 contains 15 residues. V trimming: 5 bases; J trimming: 4 bases; junction bases outside the gene matches: 9. In DNA, the CDR3 is TGTGCCAGCAGTCGATACAGGGGGCGCTTTTACGAGCAGTACTTC. Its translation is CASSRYRGRFYEQYF.